One sample yielded the 17 T cell receptor beta chains listed below, sequenced in a study of blood T cell repertoires in COVID-19 (dated by TCRdb to the early 2020s). The library was prepared using the immunoSEQ multiplex PCR assay. What TCRdb holds here is the immuneACCESS table cut down to in-frame rearrangements. Part of the clones is not present; checked against another copy, under half of the missing clones reflect an unresolved V gene, and the others are unexplained. Recorded for this sample are tens of thousands of clones; 65% to 90% of them occurred a single time. The ten largest account for almost 25% of the sample. What was sequenced was peripheral blood. The receptors were sampled from a human donor in a cohort sampled during active COVID-19.

The V and J genes are TRBV29-1 and TRBJ2-1, with 12 bases fitting TRBD1. CDR1 is SQVTM, CDR2 ANQGSEA, per germline. The CDR3 loop spans 14 amino acids. With V trimmed by 3 bases and J by 7 bases, 4 bases remained unmatched. Here the CDR3 reads CSVDGTGGENEQFF. CDR3 nucleotide sequence: TGCAGCGTTGATGGGACAGGGGGCGAGAATGAGCAGTTCTTC.

Concerning this clone itself: Other DNA sequences in the sample encode the same CDR3. The chain recombines TRBV5-1 with TRBJ2-1; the D gene is possibly TRBD1 (5 bases). The germline gives CDR1 SGHRS, CDR2 YFSETQ. The CDR3 extends over 13 amino acids. V lost 4 bases and J lost 7, with 12 bases in between. Written as DNA, the CDR3 is TGCGCCAGCAGCCCTGGACAACTTAATGAGCAGTTCTTC. Residues: CASSPGQLNEQFF. The complete variable domain, with remaining parts taken from reference TRBV5-1 and TRBJ2-1, reads KAGVTQTPRYLIKTRGQQVTLSCSPISGHRSVSWYQQTPGQGLQFLFEYFSETQRNKGNFPGRFSGRQFSNSRSEMNVSTLELGDSALYLCASSPGQLNEQFFGPGTRLTVL.

The chain couples TRBV2 to TRBJ1-6; 7 bases line up with TRBD1. V was pared by 6 bases and J by 9 bases, with 8 bases of the junction left unmatched. The CDR3 has 14 residues. CDR1 SNHLY and CDR2 FYNNEI come from the germline V gene. The CDR3 is CASSPGQSLSPLHF. The CDR3 DNA follows: TGTGCCAGCAGCCCGGGACAGAGCCTTTCACCCCTCCACTTT.

The chain carries TRBV28 and TRBJ1-1; D unresolved. CDR3 length equals 13 residues. The germline gives CDR1 MDHEN, CDR2 SYDVKM. V shed 5 bases and J shed 1 base, with 8 bases lying between them. Here the CDR3 reads CASSLRQNTEAFF. The CDR3 nucleotides are TGTGCCAGCAGTCTGCGGCAGAACACTGAAGCTTTCTTT.

In this sample, this clone turned up a few times. V usage is TRBV4-1 and J usage is TRBJ2-7; a weak D match, TRBD2 (5 bases). V lost 4 bases and J lost 2, with 12 bases in between. The CDR3 spans 14 residues. Germline loops: CDR1 MGHRA, CDR2 YSYEKL. For the CDR3, the DNA is TGCGCCAGCAGCCCAGACTATGCCCCCTACGAGCAGTACTTC. Its protein is CASSPDYAPYEQYF.

This chain links TRBV7-2 with TRBJ2-5; D unresolved. CDR3 size: 13 residues. The V gene lost 1 base and the J gene lost 1 base, with 4 bases spanning the gap. Germline V gene sequence: CDR1 SGHTA, CDR2 FQGNSA. In nucleotides, the CDR3 is TGTGCCAGCAGCTTAGTCGGCCAAGAGACCCAGTACTTC. Translated, it gives CASSLVGQETQYF.

The chain has TRBV4-1 and TRBJ1-4, with TRBD1 matching 7 bases. J gave up 7 bases and V 4 bases, and 18 bases lay outside the gene matches. The length of the CDR3 is 18 residues. The germline gives CDR1 MGHRA, CDR2 YSYEKL. DNA of the CDR3: TGCGCCAGCAGCCCCCGGGGATACTTGGACAGGCGGACTGAAAAACTGTTTTTT. It encodes CASSPRGYLDRRTEKLFF.

This sequence joins TRBV9 and TRBJ2-3; maybe TRBD2 (5 bases). The CDR3 totals 15 residues. Germline loops: CDR1 SGDLS, CDR2 YYNGEE. The V end was cut by 4 bases, the J end by 0 bases, with 12 bases between. The CDR3 coding sequence is TGTGCCAGCAGCCCCGACGGGGTTAGCACAGATACGCAGTATTTT. This codes for CASSPDGVSTDTQYF.

V and J are TRBV3-1 (or the pseudogene TRBV3-2) and TRBJ2-1; 9 bases fit TRBD2. The trim removed 0 bases at V and 3 bases at J, leaving 3 bases unmatched. Germline CDR1 reads LGHDT; CDR2 reads YNNKEL (reference sequence). The CDR3 sequence is 16 residues long. The CDR3 spells CASSQEAGGFYNEQFF. The DNA for the CDR3 is TGTGCCAGCAGCCAAGAGGCGGGAGGGTTCTACAATGAGCAGTTCTTC.

The V and J genes are TRBV11-2 and TRBJ2-5, with unresolved D. This CDR3 is 11 amino acids long. Germline V CDR1 and CDR2: SGHAT, FQNNGV. V was pared by 4 bases and J by 2 bases, with 2 bases between. The CDR3 DNA reads TGTGCCAGCAGCTCACAAGAGACCCAGTACTTC. As protein: CASSSQETQYF.

As regards this clone: The germline gene is not matched at one end of the junction; a read error may be the cause. The V gene is TRBV18, the J gene TRBJ2-2; D is unclear. Germline CDR1 KGHSH, CDR2 LQKENI. CDR3 length: 15 residues. CDR3 amino acids: CASSPRQDTTGELFF. As DNA, the CDR3 is TGTGCCAGCTCCCCACGGCAGGATACCACCGGGGAGCTGTTTTTT.

The chain links TRBV5-8 to TRBJ2-7; possibly TRBD2 for D (5 bases). The CDR3 has 15 residues. The V end was cut by 2 bases, the J end by 2 bases, with 14 bases between. CDR1 is SGHTS and CDR2 is YDEGEE in the germline V gene. Written as DNA, the CDR3 is TGTGCCAGCAGCTTTGCGACGGGGTTGGCCTACGAGCAGTACTTC. The encoded protein is CASSFATGLAYEQYF.

The chain links TRBV27 to TRBJ2-1; TRBD2 matches 11 bases. The CDR3 contains 15 residues. Trimming at V came to 3 bases and at J to 7 bases, leaving 5 bases not matched to a gene. CDR1 and CDR2 (germline): MNHEY, SMNVEV (reference sequence). The CDR3 coding sequence is TGTGCCAGCAGTTTGGTAGCGGGAGGGGGTAATGAGCAGTTCTTC. This translates into CASSLVAGGGNEQFF.

The CDR3 nucleotides read TGTGCCAGCAGCGGGACTGCGCCAGATACGCAGTATTTT. The encoded protein is CASSGTAPDTQYF. The V and J genes are TRBV6-5 and TRBJ2-3, with D possibly matching TRBD2 (6 bases). CDR3 length equals 13 residues. With 6 bases removed from V and 4 bases from J, the gap between germline ends came to 11 bases. The germline V gene has CDR1 MNHEY and CDR2 SVGAGI.

V usage is TRBV3-1 (or the pseudogene TRBV3-2) and J usage is TRBJ1-2; D is unresolved. The CDR3 runs 15 residues. The V end lost 4 bases, the J end lost 3 bases, and 15 bases lay between the germline ends. Germline V gives CDR1 LGHDT, CDR2 YNNKEL (reference sequence). The CDR3 DNA is TGTGCCAGCAGCCCTCCCGACTCCGGGGACTATGGCTACACCTTC. This translates into CASSPPDSGDYGYTF.

This clone was seen only a few times. V usage is TRBV20-1 and J usage is TRBJ2-5; D gene ambiguous. The CDR3 extends over 11 amino acids. The V gene's germline CDR1 is DFQATT and CDR2 SNEGSKA (reference sequence). Trimming took 3 bases from V and 4 from J, leaving 6 bases between them. The CDR3 bases are TGCAGTGCTAGCAGTCGAGAGACCCAGTACTTC. Its protein is CSASSRETQYF.

The chain employs TRBV2 and TRBJ2-3; 12 nucleotides align to TRBD2. Germline lookup yields CDR1 SNHLY and CDR2 FYNNEI. This CDR3 has 16 amino acids. The V segment lost 3 bases and the J segment 6 bases; nucleotides outside the gene matches: 7. CDR3 sequence: CASSDVLLAGGDTQYF. CDR3 coding DNA: TGTGCCAGCAGTGATGTACTGCTAGCGGGGGGGGATACGCAGTATTTT.